These 30 T cell receptor beta chains came from one sample sequenced in a study of blood T cell repertoires in COVID-19. Sequenced by immunoSEQ multiplex PCR; TCRdb stores in-frame clones only, minus some. The data hold 64,000 or so clones, with 70% to 85% observed a single time. The sequencing sample was made of peripheral blood. The source of these receptors is a human donor in a cohort sampled during active COVID-19.

This chain connects TRBV27 to TRBJ2-2; 9 nucleotides agree with TRBD1. Germline CDR1 is MNHEY and CDR2 is SMNVEV (reference sequence). J lost 3 bases, V lost 7 bases, and 15 bases had no gene match. This CDR3 spans 18 amino acids. The CDR3 here is CASTRFSRDRVDTGELFF. The CDR3 region has the DNA TGTGCCAGCACCCGATTTAGCCGGGACAGGGTTGACACCGGGGAGCTGTTTTTT.

The table lists this clone with a few counts. The DNA for the CDR3 is TGTGCCAGCATAAACAGGGCTGGAGGCGAGCAGTACTTC. This encodes CASINRAGGEQYF. The J gene is TRBJ2-7, the V gene TRBV27, with D possibly TRBD1 on 6 matching bases. Trimming took off 7 bases at V and 6 bases at J, with 16 bases between the two ends. Germline CDR1 MNHEY, CDR2 SMNVEV (reference sequence). The CDR3 consists of 13 residues.

The chain joins TRBV9 to TRBJ2-3, with 8 bases fitting TRBD2. This CDR3 spans 16 amino acids. CDR1 and CDR2 from the germline V gene are SGDLS and YYNGEE. V was clipped by 2 bases and J by 2 bases; unmatched bases: 7. CDR3 in DNA: TGTGCCAGCAGCGTCTTAGCGGGGCGGATCACAGATACGCAGTATTTT. It specifies CASSVLAGRITDTQYF. Complete variable domain (other parts from reference TRBV9 and TRBJ2-3): DSGVTQTPKHLITATGQRVTLRCSPRSGDLSVYWYQQSLDQGLQFLIQYYNGEERAKGNILERFSAQQFPDLHSELNLSSLELGDSALYFCASSVLAGRITDTQYFGPGTRLTVL.

The chain recombines TRBV11-1 with TRBJ2-3, with TRBD1 matching 7 bases. J was trimmed by 0 bases and V by 0 bases; bases with no gene match: 6. Looked up from germline, CDR1 is SGHAT and CDR2 is FQDESV (reference sequence). This CDR3 contains 17 residues. CDR3 coding DNA: TGTGCCAGCAGCTTAGCTTTGGACAGGCCGAGCACAGATACGCAGTATTTT. Translated, it gives CASSLALDRPSTDTQYF.

This clone was picked up one time. The rearrangement uses TRBV5-4 and TRBJ2-2; D may be TRBD2 (6 bases). Germline assignment: CDR1 SGHNT and CDR2 YYREEE (reference sequence). Trimming took off 2 bases at V and 6 bases at J, with 11 bases between the two ends. The length of the CDR3 is 14 residues. CDR3: CASSFVERAGELFF. The CDR3, as DNA: TGTGCCAGCAGCTTTGTGGAGCGGGCCGGGGAGCTGTTTTTT.

The chain employs TRBV15 and TRBJ1-3; TRBD1 matches 10 bases. CDR1 and CDR2 (germline): LNHNV, YYDKDF (reference sequence). The CDR3 runs 15 residues. The V and J ends lost 10 bases and 0 bases, in that order; junction bases with no gene match: 6. The DNA for the CDR3 is TGTGCCATACAGGACAGGGGGGGCTCTGGAAACACCATATATTTT. Translating gives CAIQDRGGSGNTIYF.

V gene TRBV11-2 combines with J gene TRBJ2-6; 9 bases line up with TRBD1. Per germline, CDR1 SGHAT and CDR2 FQNNGV. V gave up 5 bases and J gave up 3 bases; unmatched junction bases: 14. The CDR3 extends over 19 amino acids. This CDR3 reads CASSPTLGTGRGGANVLTF. For the CDR3, the DNA is TGTGCCAGCAGCCCGACACTAGGGACAGGGAGAGGTGGGGCCAACGTCCTGACTTTC.

The chain recombines TRBV15 with TRBJ2-3; TRBD1 agrees at 9 bases. J lost 3 bases, V lost 2 bases, and 6 bases had no gene match. The CDR3 extends over 16 amino acids. Per the germline V gene, CDR1 is LNHNV and CDR2 is YYDKDF (reference sequence). Written as DNA, the CDR3 is TGTGCCACCAGCAGAACAACAGGGGGCCGGACAGATACGCAGTATTTT. It specifies CATSRTTGGRTDTQYF.

This sequence joins TRBV4-1 and TRBJ2-1, with a tentative D call TRBD2 (6 bases). CDR1 MGHRA and CDR2 YSYEKL come from the germline V gene. The CDR3 length is 16 residues. Trimming stripped 1 base from V and 0 bases from J, with 10 bases between. The CDR3 spells CASSQGGGNSYNEQFF. The CDR3 coding sequence is TGCGCCAGCAGCCAAGGCGGCGGGAACTCCTACAATGAGCAGTTCTTC.

J is TRBJ2-7 and V is TRBV3-1 (or the pseudogene TRBV3-2), with a tentative D call TRBD1 (6 bases). CDR1 LGHDT and CDR2 YNNKEL come from the germline V gene (reference sequence). Trimming stripped 2 bases from V and 5 bases from J, with 25 bases between. The CDR3 has 18 amino acids. CDR3 sequence: CASSQNQKILRQEDEQYF. As DNA, the CDR3 is TGTGCCAGCAGCCAAAATCAAAAGATCCTTCGACAGGAGGACGAGCAGTACTTC.

This chain links TRBV30 with TRBJ2-7; 10 positions agree with TRBD2. Germline CDR1 reads GTSNPN; CDR2 reads SVGIG (reference sequence). CDR3 length: 14 residues. V lost 4 bases and J lost 1; bases outside the gene matches: 4. In nucleotides, the CDR3 is TGTGCCTGGACTCCGGGACTAGCGTCCTACGAGCAGTACTTC. Translating it yields CAWTPGLASYEQYF.

The chain's CDR3 is CASSPERGVNTEAFF. For the CDR3, the DNA is TGTGCCAGCTCACCCGAACGGGGTGTGAACACTGAAGCTTTCTTT. The V gene is TRBV18, the J gene TRBJ1-1; D ambiguous. CDR3 size: 15 residues. Trimming cost V 3 bases and J 0 bases, with 11 bases left between them. The germline V gene encodes CDR1 KGHSH and CDR2 LQKENI.

The V call is TRBV5-5, the J call TRBJ2-7; TRBD1 matches at 10 bases. The CDR3 runs to 14 residues. The junction had 6 bases not matched to a gene; V was cut back by 4 bases and J by 5 bases. Germline-derived CDR1 and CDR2 are SGHKS and YYEKEE (reference sequence). The CDR3 DNA sequence: TGTGCCAGCAGCGGACAGGGGGGGTTCCACGAGCAGTACTTC. Its protein product is CASSGQGGFHEQYF.

This clone was observed a single time. The chain joins TRBV10-1 to TRBJ2-7, with 7 positions matching TRBD1. The V gene's germline CDR1 is WNHNN and CDR2 SYGVQD (reference sequence). The CDR3 loop spans 16 amino acids. With V trimmed by 1 base and J by 3 bases, 9 bases remained unmatched. In DNA, the CDR3 is TGCGCCAGCAGTGAGTATGCCGGGACAGTCTACTACGAGCAGTACTTC. Its protein is CASSEYAGTVYYEQYF.

V is TRBV4-2 and J is TRBJ2-5; tentative D call: TRBD2 (6 bases). V was trimmed by 0 bases and J by 4 bases, leaving 18 bases between them. The length of the CDR3 is 17 residues. Germline V lookup: CDR1 LGHNA, CDR2 YNFKEQ. The CDR3 sequence is CASSQEPNPRAGETQYF. The CDR3, as DNA: TGTGCCAGCAGCCAAGAGCCCAATCCTCGAGCGGGAGAGACCCAGTACTTC.

V usage is TRBV3-1 (or the pseudogene TRBV3-2) and J usage is TRBJ2-2; 13 bases fit TRBD2. Trimming removed 3 bases from V and 6 bases from J; junction bases left unmatched: 13. The CDR3 has 19 residues. From germline, CDR1 is LGHDT and CDR2 YNNKEL (reference sequence). The CDR3 protein is CASSHSGLAGVLWPGELFF. CDR3 coding DNA: TGTGCCAGCAGCCATAGTGGACTAGCGGGAGTCCTTTGGCCCGGGGAGCTGTTTTTT.

As for this clone: Mismatch with germline at one junction end may stem from a read error. The chain couples TRBV15 to TRBJ1-5, with no clear D. The CDR3 extends over 15 amino acids. The germline V gene has CDR1 LNHNV and CDR2 YYDKDF (reference sequence). The CDR3 here is CATSRGGNSNQSQHF. In DNA form, the CDR3 reads TGTGCCACCAGCAGGGGCGGGAATAGCAATCAGTCCCAGCATTTT.

J is TRBJ2-6 and V is TRBV6-2 or TRBV6-3; D might be TRBD2 (5 bases). This CDR3 has 16 amino acids. The V gene's germline CDR1 is MNHEY and CDR2 SVGEGT. Trimming stripped 3 bases from V and 1 base from J, with 10 bases between. Written as DNA, the CDR3 is TGTGCCAGCAGTTATATAGCGATTTCTGGGGCCAACGTCCTGACTTTC. This gives the protein CASSYIAISGANVLTF.

This clone was seen just once. The J gene is TRBJ1-5, the V gene TRBV20-1; 7 bases match TRBD1. This CDR3 has 13 amino acids. Germline trimming cut 3 bases from V and 7 bases from J; bases unmatched to any gene: 6. Per the germline V gene, CDR1 is DFQATT and CDR2 is SNEGSKA (reference sequence). Here the CDR3 reads CSASDRARQPQHF. CDR3 sequence (DNA): TGCAGTGCTAGTGACAGGGCAAGGCAGCCCCAGCATTTT.

The chain employs TRBV18 and TRBJ2-3, with D tentatively TRBD1 (6 bases). Germline V gene data show CDR1 as KGHSH and CDR2 as LQKENI. The CDR3 has 15 amino acids. The V end was cut by 6 bases, the J end by 2 bases, with 15 bases between. The CDR3 DNA reads as TGTGCCAGCTCTGCACATGGGGGCGTCACAGATACGCAGTATTTT. As protein: CASSAHGGVTDTQYF.

The CDR3 here is CAISRQGAAYNEQFF. The CDR3 DNA reads TGTGCCATCAGCAGACAGGGGGCAGCGTACAATGAGCAGTTCTTC. The V gene is TRBV10-3, the J gene TRBJ2-1, with 10 bases lining up with TRBD1. The CDR3 contains 15 residues. Germline values: CDR1 ENHRY, CDR2 SYGVKD. The junction had 6 bases not matched to a gene; V was cut back by 6 bases and J by 4 bases.

The chain uses TRBV28 and TRBJ1-2; D ambiguous. Per the germline V gene, CDR1 is MDHEN and CDR2 is SYDVKM. V was pared by 3 bases and J by 7 bases, with 9 bases between. The CDR3 is 12 amino acids. DNA for the CDR3: TGTGCCAGCAGTTTGGCGGGAGTTGGCTACACCTTC. As protein: CASSLAGVGYTF.

This chain connects TRBV5-1 to TRBJ2-2; the D is unclear. CDR3 size: 15 residues. Germline CDR1 SGHRS, CDR2 YFSETQ. Trimming removed 2 bases at V and 0 bases at J, with 8 bases between. The CDR3 DNA follows: TGCGCCAGCAGCTTAGGAGATTCGAACACCGGGGAGCTGTTTTTT. This encodes CASSLGDSNTGELFF.

This clone was recorded only once. V gene TRBV19 combines with J gene TRBJ2-1, with 10 nucleotides matching TRBD2. This CDR3 spans 17 amino acids. The germline gives CDR1 LNHDA, CDR2 SQIVND (reference sequence). V lost 5 bases, J lost 0 bases, and 7 bases stayed unmatched. CDR3 sequence: CASSPDRLAGSYNEQFF. In nucleotides, the CDR3 is TGTGCCAGTAGTCCCGACCGACTAGCGGGCTCCTACAATGAGCAGTTCTTC.

In this sample, this clone turned up a few times. The rearrangement links TRBV7-9 to TRBJ2-3, with 10 bases matching TRBD2. CDR1 and CDR2 (germline): SEHNR, FQNEAQ (reference sequence). The V gene end was trimmed by 5 bases and the J gene end by 4 bases; junction bases not matched to a gene: 15. CDR3 length: 18 amino acids. CDR3 DNA: TGTGCCAGCAGCCCCCTCGGGGCTAGCGGGAGATTGGCAGATACGCAGTATTTT. Translating it yields CASSPLGASGRLADTQYF.

The chain carries TRBV27 and TRBJ2-1; TRBD1 matches 8 bases. The CDR3 totals 17 residues. Germline CDR1 MNHEY, CDR2 SMNVEV (reference sequence). Trimming took 3 bases from V and 6 from J; bases not matched to a gene: 13. In nucleotides, the CDR3 is TGTGCCAGCAGTTTGGGGGCGCAGGGGGCATGGAGCAATGAGCAGTTCTTC. It is translated as CASSLGAQGAWSNEQFF.

This chain joins TRBV7-9 and TRBJ1-4, with 8 bases identical to TRBD1. CDR1 and CDR2 from the germline V gene are SEHNR and FQNEAQ (reference sequence). The ends lost 5 bases at V and 5 bases at J; junction bases unmatched: 7. This CDR3 contains 15 residues. The CDR3 reads CASSMQGAGNEKLFF. The DNA of the CDR3 is TGTGCCAGCAGCATGCAGGGGGCGGGAAATGAAAAACTGTTTTTT.

This chain connects TRBV5-5 to TRBJ2-3; D may be TRBD2 (5 bases). CDR1 is SGHKS and CDR2 is YYEKEE in the germline V gene (reference sequence). CDR3 length: 17 amino acids. Trimming cost V 1 base and J 1 base, with 16 bases left between them. CDR3: CASSLFPGLEGTDTQYF. The CDR3 region has the DNA TGTGCCAGCAGCTTGTTTCCCGGGTTGGAGGGCACAGATACGCAGTATTTT.

The chain employs TRBV28 and TRBJ2-1; D possibly corresponds to TRBD2 (6 bases). This CDR3 has 16 residues. V lost 7 bases and J 8 bases, leaving 24 bases between the germline ends. Per the germline V gene, CDR1 is MDHEN and CDR2 is SYDVKM. The CDR3 DNA follows: TGTGCCAGCACCCAAATCGGGGGAGTAGTTCGTGATGAGCAGTTCTTC. It translates to CASTQIGGVVRDEQFF.

This chain connects TRBV7-6 to TRBJ2-5; 8 bases line up with TRBD1. Germline loops: CDR1 SGHVS, CDR2 FNYEAQ. V gave up 4 bases and J gave up 1 base; unmatched junction bases: 2. The CDR3 extends over 14 amino acids. CDR3 protein: CASSSTGGQETQYF. The CDR3 nucleotides read TGTGCCAGCAGCTCCACAGGGGGCCAAGAGACCCAGTACTTC.